This T cell receptor (beta chain) was captured by sequencing in a study of tumor and adjacent non-tumor tissue in lung cancer. A modified ARM-PCR protocol with three rounds of nested PCR amplified TCRbeta. TCRdb itself ran the multiplex PCR reads through MiXCR, one entry per CDR3 protein. Of about 93,000 distinct CDR3 sequences in the sample, 67% were seen once. The CDR3 has 15 amino acids. The ends were cut back, 1 base at V and 5 bases at J, with 15 bases in the middle. Germline-derived CDR1 and CDR2 are DFQATT and SNEGSKA (reference sequence). This sample's RNA came from whole unsorted tissue. This rearrangement joins TRBV20-1 to TRBJ2-1, with D uncertain. This receptor was taken from a man aged 60 to 75 with non-small cell lung cancer. The sample consisted of lung tumor tissue. The CDR3 loop is CSARVRWATNNEQFF. The CDR3 DNA reads TGCAGTGCTAGAGTTAGGTGGGCGACCAACAATGAGCAGTTCTTC.